Included here is one TCR beta chain sequence, with context. Antigen: not known. The CDR3 is made up of 14 amino acids. Germline V CDR1 and CDR2: LNHDA, SQIVND (reference sequence). V lost 2 bases, J lost 3 bases, and 8 bases lay in between. A multiplex PCR was run with 60 Vbeta primers and 13 Jbeta primers. Sequencing was performed with immunoSEQ multiplex PCR; in TCRdb, only in-frame clones are kept and a portion is missing. There are about 190,000 clones in the sample; around 81% occur only once, and around 2% lies in the top ten. This sample is part of a study of cytomegalovirus exposure and HLA in healthy donors. Notes on the study in general: The sole available immune exposure information was CMV serostatus. Earlier analysis yielded a pattern in which most TCR beta V segments were productive about 90% or about 30% of the time.

Source material: PBMCs. This TCR came from a woman between 18 and 30 years old in good health and CMV-seropositive. V and J are TRBV19 and TRBJ1-5, with D possibly being TRBD1 (5 bases). The CDR3 region has the DNA TGTGCCAGTAGTATACAGGGAAACAATCAGCCCCAGCATTTT. Residues: CASSIQGNNQPQHF.